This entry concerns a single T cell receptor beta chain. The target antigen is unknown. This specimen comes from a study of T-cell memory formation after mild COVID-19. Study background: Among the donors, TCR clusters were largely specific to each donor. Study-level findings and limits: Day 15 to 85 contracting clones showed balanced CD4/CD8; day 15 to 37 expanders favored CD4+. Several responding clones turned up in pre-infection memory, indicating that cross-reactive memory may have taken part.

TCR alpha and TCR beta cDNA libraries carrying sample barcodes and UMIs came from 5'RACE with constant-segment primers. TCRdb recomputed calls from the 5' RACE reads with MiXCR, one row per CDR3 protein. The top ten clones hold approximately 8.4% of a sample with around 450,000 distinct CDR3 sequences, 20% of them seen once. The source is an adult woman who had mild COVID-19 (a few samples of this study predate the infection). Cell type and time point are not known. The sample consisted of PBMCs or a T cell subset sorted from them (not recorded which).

This CDR3 reads CSARPSGAGNQETQYF. The CDR3 nucleotides are TGCAGTGCTAGACCCTCGGGAGCGGGAAACCAAGAGACCCAGTACTTC. The rearrangement links TRBV20-1 to TRBJ2-5, with 7 bases identical to TRBD2. This CDR3 contains 16 residues. The V gene's germline CDR1 is DFQATT and CDR2 SNEGSKA (reference sequence). Germline trimming cut 2 bases from V and 0 bases from J; bases unmatched to any gene: 9.